Below, 22 T cell receptor beta chains from the same sample are listed, as sequenced in a study of beta chain features in type 1 diabetes. cDNA synthesis used the whole RNA isolate, giving expressed TCRB sequences. Data came from immunoSEQ multiplex PCR; TCRdb stores just in-frame clones and leaves some out. This table has hundreds of thousands of clones, roughly 8% appearing once. Sequenced input: central memory CD4+ T cells from blood. These receptors all stem from a woman between 18 and 30 years old in good health.

The genes are TRBV28 and TRBJ1-5; tentative D call: TRBD1 (6 bases). The V and J ends lost 6 bases and 7 bases respectively, with 13 bases between them. Germline values: CDR1 MDHEN, CDR2 SYDVKM. This CDR3 is built from 13 residues. DNA for the CDR3: TGTGCCAGCAGAATAACAGGGAACCAGCCCCAGCATTTT. Encoded protein: CASRITGNQPQHF.

In this sample, this clone turned up many times. The chain couples TRBV4-1 to TRBJ2-2; 7 bases line up with TRBD2. V shed 1 base, J shed 5 bases, and the junction held 4 bases outside the gene matches. Germline V gene lookup returns CDR1 MGHRA and CDR2 YSYEKL. There are 15 residues in the CDR3. CDR3 protein: CASSQVRGGTGELFF. The CDR3 DNA is TGCGCCAGCAGCCAAGTTCGGGGAGGGACCGGGGAGCTGTTTTTT.

This clone was detected a few times. The V call is TRBV6-5, the J call TRBJ2-6, with 7 bases aligning to TRBD1. Germline V gives CDR1 MNHEY, CDR2 SVGAGI. J gave up 4 bases and V 4 bases, and 4 bases lay outside the gene matches. CDR3 length: 15 residues. The CDR3 sequence is CASSLQGLGANVLTF. The CDR3 bases are TGTGCCAGCAGTTTACAGGGGCTAGGGGCCAACGTCCTGACTTTC.

This clone occurred a few times. The chain joins TRBV10-3 to TRBJ2-4, with 9 bases that match TRBD2. This CDR3 has 14 amino acids. Germline values: CDR1 ENHRY, CDR2 SYGVKD. V shed 8 bases, J shed 1 base, and the junction held 3 bases outside the gene matches. The CDR3 loop is CAIRAGGAKNIQYF. The CDR3 bases are TGTGCCATCCGGGCGGGAGGGGCCAAAAACATTCAGTACTTC.

This clone showed up many times. V gene TRBV29-1 combines with J gene TRBJ1-2; D possibly corresponds to TRBD1 (6 bases). Germline CDR1 and CDR2: SQVTM and ANQGSEA. The CDR3 has 12 residues. With 7 bases removed from V and 2 bases from J, the gap between germline ends came to 11 bases. In nucleotides, the CDR3 is TGCAGCGCTGGAGGACAGAACTATGGCTACACCTTC. Its protein is CSAGGQNYGYTF. The variable domain in full, completed from reference TRBV29-1 and TRBJ1-2, reads SAVISQKPSRDICQRGTSLTIQCQVDSQVTMMFWYRQQPGQSLTLIATANQGSEATYESGFVIDKFPISRPNLTFSTLTVSNMSPEDSSIYLCSAGGQNYGYTFGSGTRLTVV.

This clone was observed at least ten times. The genes are TRBV27 and TRBJ1-2; D gene ambiguous. The V gene lost 8 bases and the J gene lost 8 bases, with 18 bases spanning the gap. Per the germline V gene, CDR1 is MNHEY and CDR2 is SMNVEV (reference sequence). The CDR3 totals 13 residues. CDR3 coding DNA: TGTGCCAGCGGCAGCTCACAGTTAGGCGGCTACACCTTC. It is translated as CASGSSQLGGYTF.

J is TRBJ1-1 and V is TRBV7-2; tentatively, D is TRBD1 (5 bases). V lost 8 bases and J lost 1, with 8 bases in between. This CDR3 comprises 12 residues. Germline CDR1 reads SGHTA; CDR2 reads FQGNSA. The DNA for the CDR3 is TGTGCCAGCGTACAGGAGAACACTGAAGCTTTCTTT. This translates into CASVQENTEAFF.

This chain links TRBV7-8 with TRBJ2-7, with TRBD2 identical over 11 bases. Germline assignment: CDR1 SGHVS and CDR2 FQNEAQ. The CDR3 loop spans 17 amino acids. With V trimmed by 5 bases and J by 6 bases, 15 bases remained unmatched. This CDR3 reads CASSPRSGTSGILEQYF. DNA for the CDR3: TGTGCCAGCAGCCCACGTTCAGGGACTAGCGGCATACTCGAGCAGTACTTC.

This chain joins TRBV15 and TRBJ2-2; possible D gene TRBD1, 6 bases. The CDR3 consists of 16 residues. V was shortened by 4 bases and J by 5 bases, with 17 bases between the two germline ends. Germline V gives CDR1 LNHNV, CDR2 YYDKDF (reference sequence). Here the CDR3 DNA reads TGTGCCACCAGCACGTACAGGGTCGATAGGACCGGGGAGCTGTTTTTT. As protein: CATSTYRVDRTGELFF.

This clone was detected many times. The gene calls are TRBV6-6 and TRBJ2-3, with 7 positions matching TRBD1. The CDR3 runs 13 residues. In germline, CDR1 is MNHNY, CDR2 SVGAGI (reference sequence). The V gene end was trimmed by 6 bases and the J gene end by 3 bases; junction bases not matched to a gene: 3. The CDR3 here is CASRRQGTDTQYF. The CDR3 DNA reads TGTGCCAGCAGACGACAGGGTACAGATACGCAGTATTTT.

This clone was counted between two and nine times. The chain recombines TRBV27 with TRBJ1-2; D is undetermined. The CDR3 sequence is 16 residues long. Germline V CDR1 and CDR2: MNHEY, SMNVEV (reference sequence). V was shortened by 3 bases and J by 4 bases, with 18 bases between the two germline ends. DNA for the CDR3: TGTGCCAGCAGTTTGGCCCACCGCCACATACCCTATGGCTACACCTTC. Translated: CASSLAHRHIPYGYTF.

This clone was observed a handful of times. The CDR3 loop is CASSSLRMSDTQYF. The CDR3 DNA sequence: TGTGCCAGCAGTTCCCTCCGAATGAGTGATACGCAGTATTTT. The chain recombines TRBV28 with TRBJ2-3, with no clear D. V was cut by 4 bases and J by 6 bases, with 14 bases left in between. CDR3 size: 14 residues. Germline values: CDR1 MDHEN, CDR2 SYDVKM. The full variable domain, with the rest looked up from reference TRBV28 and TRBJ2-3, is DVKVTQSSRYLVKRTGEKVFLECVQDMDHENMFWYRQDPGLGLRLIYFSYDVKMKEKGDIPEGYSVSREKKERFSLILESASTNQTSMYLCASSSLRMSDTQYFGPGTRLTVL.

This clone appeared a few times. This rearrangement joins TRBV28 to TRBJ1-2; 9 bases match TRBD1. The length of the CDR3 is 15 residues. The germline CDR1 and CDR2 sequences are MDHEN and SYDVKM. Losses at the gene ends were 5 bases for V and 2 bases for J; bases not matched to a gene: 6. CDR3 in DNA: TGTGCCAGCAGTCCCCGGGACAGGGTCAACTATGGCTACACCTTC. Protein sequence: CASSPRDRVNYGYTF.

This clone was recorded only once. The gene calls are TRBV4-2 and TRBJ2-7, with 10 bases matching TRBD2. The CDR3 covers 18 residues. From germline, CDR1 is LGHNA and CDR2 YNFKEQ. Losses at the gene ends were 2 bases for V and 2 bases for J; bases not matched to a gene: 12. The CDR3, as DNA: TGTGCCAGCAGCCAACACGAAACGACTAGCGGGTCTACCTACGAGCAGTACTTC. Protein product: CASSQHETTSGSTYEQYF.

The V gene is TRBV7-2, the J gene TRBJ1-2; maybe TRBD1 (5 bases). The germline V gene has CDR1 SGHTA and CDR2 FQGNSA. This CDR3 has 14 residues. V lost 5 bases and J 2 bases, leaving 12 bases between the germline ends. The CDR3 sequence is CASSRSRENYGYTF. The DNA of the CDR3 is TGTGCCAGCAGCAGATCCAGGGAAAACTATGGCTACACCTTC. Using reference TRBV7-2 and TRBJ1-2 for the parts outside the CDR3, the full variable domain is GAGVSQSPSNKVTEKGKDVELRCDPISGHTALYWYRQSLGQGLEFLIYFQGNSAPDKSGLPSDRFSAERTGGSVSTLTIQRTQQEDSAVYLCASSRSRENYGYTFGSGTRLTVV.

The CDR3 sequence: CASSPKGGLNYGYTF. The CDR3 bases are TGTGCCAGCAGCCCAAAGGGGGGTCTCAACTATGGCTACACCTTC. The rearrangement links TRBV7-9 to TRBJ1-2; a possible D gene is TRBD1 (6 bases). Between the trimmed V and J ends, which lost 5 bases and 2 bases, there was a span of 15 bases. Germline CDR1 SEHNR, CDR2 FQNEAQ (reference sequence). The CDR3 sequence is 15 residues long.

For this clone: The germline gene is not matched at one end of the junction; a read error may be the cause. This chain links TRBV7-7 with TRBJ2-5, with D possibly being TRBD2 (6 bases). There are 15 residues in the CDR3. The germline gives CDR1 SSHAT, CDR2 FNYEAQ (reference sequence). CDR3 DNA: TGTGCTAGCAGCTTTAACCCGGGAGAACAAGAGACCCAGTACTTC. Its translation is CASSFNPGEQETQYF.

The chain links TRBV6-5 to TRBJ2-4; possibly TRBD1 for D (5 bases). Trimming removed 2 bases at V and 13 bases at J, with 12 bases between. Germline CDR1 reads MNHEY; CDR2 reads SVGAGI. This CDR3 region has 12 residues. The CDR3 loop is CASSYQQASQYF. The CDR3 nucleotides read TGTGCCAGCAGTTACCAACAGGCGAGCCAGTACTTC.

V and J are TRBV7-2 and TRBJ2-3; possibly TRBD2 for D (5 bases). V was shortened by 7 bases and J by 9 bases, with 17 bases between the two germline ends. Germline CDR1 is SGHTA and CDR2 is FQGNSA. The CDR3 contains 13 residues. This CDR3 reads CASTERGAYTQYF. The CDR3 DNA reads TGTGCCAGCACCGAACGGGGAGCATACACGCAGTATTTT.

This clone turned up a few times. The chain carries TRBV18 and TRBJ2-5; D uncertain. Trimming cost V 3 bases and J 5 bases, with 10 bases left between them. Germline loops: CDR1 KGHSH, CDR2 LQKENI. CDR3 size: 13 residues. CDR3 in amino acids: CASSPPGLETQYF. CDR3 nucleotide sequence: TGTGCCAGCTCACCTCCCGGGCTCGAGACCCAGTACTTC.

The chain carries TRBV7-2 and TRBJ2-3; D might be TRBD2 (6 bases). This CDR3 is built from 16 residues. The germline V and J ends were trimmed by 5 bases and 4 bases, with 19 bases remaining between them. Germline loops: CDR1 SGHTA, CDR2 FQGNSA. Here the CDR3 reads CASSPGLARPSDTQYF. CDR3 bases: TGTGCCAGCAGCCCAGGGCTAGCGAGGCCTTCAGATACGCAGTATTTT.

This clone was picked up many times. The chain is built from TRBV5-4 and TRBJ2-5, with 8 bases matching TRBD2. The CDR3 covers 14 residues. Trimming took 1 base from V and 5 from J; bases not matched to a gene: 4. The V gene's germline CDR1 is SGHNT and CDR2 YYREEE (reference sequence). CDR3 sequence reads: CASSLREGPETQYF. In DNA form, the CDR3 reads TGTGCCAGCAGCTTGCGGGAGGGCCCCGAGACCCAGTACTTC.